This T cell receptor beta chain was documented in a study of blood T cell repertoires in COVID-19. Profiling relied on immunoSEQ multiplex PCR, and the TCRdb table lists in-frame clones only, not all of them. The data show hundreds of thousands of clones, with roughly nine tenths seen just once and almost 9.5% held by the top ten. This CDR3 has 12 amino acids. CDR1 is SQVTM and CDR2 is ANQGSEA in the germline V gene. V trimming: 3 bases; J trimming: 1 base; junction bases outside the gene matches: 0. This clone was seen only once. Cohort allocation depended upon clinical history that participants reported.

The chain recombines TRBV29-1 with TRBJ2-7, with 7 bases aligning to TRBD1. Sample: PBMCs or T cells enriched from blood (not recorded which). The source of this sequence is a woman aged 30 to 39 who had recovered from COVID-19. The CDR3 reads CSVEGQSYEQYF. CDR3 DNA: TGCAGCGTTGAGGGACAGTCCTACGAGCAGTACTTC.